These 20 T cell receptor beta chains share one sample of origin, sequenced in a study of shared clonotypes between healthy human individuals. Produced via immunoSEQ multiplex PCR; TCRdb's table is partial and in-frame only. The repertoire holds some 2,000,000 clones, over 85% seen once, with more than 0.1% in the top ten. The sample was naive CD4+ T cells sorted from blood. Subset: CD45RA+ positively selected. All receptors derive from a man younger than 35 in good health.

This chain links TRBV7-2 with TRBJ1-5; D remains ambiguous. Germline V lookup: CDR1 SGHTA, CDR2 FQGNSA. V lost 4 bases and J lost 7, with 14 bases in between. The CDR3 runs 14 residues. CDR3: CASSSPLTGQPQHF. The CDR3 DNA sequence: TGTGCCAGCAGCTCACCCCTGACGGGGCAGCCCCAGCATTTT.

This chain connects TRBV11-2 to TRBJ2-5, with D hard to call. This CDR3 contains 15 residues. From germline, CDR1 is SGHAT and CDR2 FQNNGV. V gave up 5 bases and J gave up 1 base, with 14 bases separating them. Here the CDR3 DNA reads TGTGCCAGCAGCCTACACATTGGTTCCCAAGAGACCCAGTACTTC. Protein sequence: CASSLHIGSQETQYF. Supplemented by reference TRBV11-2 and TRBJ2-5, the full variable domain reads EAGVAQSPRYKIIEKRQSVAFWCNPISGHATLYWYQQILGQGPKLLIQFQNNGVVDDSQLPKDRFSAERLKGVDSTLKIQPAKLEDSAVYLCASSLHIGSQETQYFGPGTRLLVL.

The chain carries TRBV19 and TRBJ2-2; D uncertain. Germline values: CDR1 LNHDA, CDR2 SQIVND (reference sequence). The germline V and J ends were trimmed by 5 bases and 6 bases, with 16 bases remaining between them. The CDR3 is made up of 15 amino acids. The CDR3 loop reads CASSVRTPLAGELFF. DNA of the CDR3: TGTGCCAGTAGTGTTCGAACCCCGTTGGCCGGGGAGCTGTTTTTT.

This chain links TRBV10-3 with TRBJ1-1, with 7 bases identical to TRBD1. CDR3 length: 15 amino acids. V was pared by 3 bases and J by 1 base, with 5 bases of the junction left unmatched. Germline values: CDR1 ENHRY, CDR2 SYGVKD. The CDR3, as DNA: TGTGCCATCAGTGACAGACAGGGTTGGAACACTGAAGCTTTCTTT. Amino acids: CAISDRQGWNTEAFF.

The CDR3 DNA sequence: TGTGCCAGCGGCCGAGGGCGACTAGCGGCCTCCTACGAGCAGTACTTC. This encodes CASGRGRLAASYEQYF. The chain is built from TRBV7-2 and TRBJ2-7, with 9 bases matching TRBD2. V lost 8 bases and J lost 0; bases outside the gene matches: 11. Germline V CDR1 and CDR2: SGHTA, FQGNSA. The CDR3 length is 16 residues.

Concerning this clone: Other DNA sequences in the sample encode the same CDR3. This sequence joins TRBV6-5 and TRBJ1-2; 7 positions match TRBD1. The CDR3 is 14 residues long. Germline CDR1 MNHEY, CDR2 SVGAGI. J gave up 5 bases and V 0 bases, and 3 bases lay outside the gene matches. The CDR3 DNA is TGTGCCAGCAGTTACTCGGCAGGGGGATATGGCTACACCTTC. Translated: CASSYSAGGYGYTF.

This clone was recorded a few times. The rearrangement uses TRBV27 and TRBJ1-6; 7 bases are shared with TRBD1. With V trimmed by 5 bases and J by 10 bases, 8 bases remained unmatched. The germline CDR1 and CDR2 sequences are MNHEY and SMNVEV (reference sequence). The CDR3 runs 14 residues. The CDR3 reads CASSPDRAGSPLHF. In nucleotides, the CDR3 is TGTGCCAGCAGTCCAGACAGGGCTGGGTCACCCCTCCACTTT.

V gene TRBV5-1 combines with J gene TRBJ2-5; D is unclear. This CDR3 contains 14 residues. Germline values: CDR1 SGHRS, CDR2 YFSETQ. V shed 4 bases and J shed 1 base, with 11 bases lying between them. In DNA, the CDR3 is TGCGCCAGCAGCAAGCTAGGCCCCCAAGAGACCCAGTACTTC. It translates to CASSKLGPQETQYF.

This clone was observed a handful of times. The chain combines TRBV5-1 with TRBJ2-1, with D tentatively TRBD2 (6 bases). Germline loops: CDR1 SGHRS, CDR2 YFSETQ. The CDR3 totals 16 residues. V was cut by 3 bases and J by 0 bases, with 13 bases left in between. The CDR3 region is CASSSDPEGSYNEQFF. The CDR3 nucleotides are TGCGCCAGCAGCTCCGACCCGGAGGGCTCCTACAATGAGCAGTTCTTC.

CDR3 coding DNA: TGTGCCAGCAGCTTAGCCATTGGGGGGCAACGGACAGATACGCAGTATTTT. This gives the protein CASSLAIGGQRTDTQYF. The V gene is TRBV7-2, the J gene TRBJ2-3; D tentatively fits TRBD1 or TRBD2 (6 bases each). CDR1 and CDR2 from the germline V gene are SGHTA and FQGNSA. V was clipped by 0 bases and J by 3 bases, with 16 bases between them. CDR3 length: 17 residues.

The chain recombines TRBV9 with TRBJ1-1, with D unresolved. The CDR3 is 13 amino acids. Germline values: CDR1 SGDLS, CDR2 YYNGEE. Trimming took 1 base from V and 5 from J, leaving 9 bases between them. The DNA of the CDR3 is TGTGCCAGCAGCGTATTCGAGGGAACTGAAGCTTTCTTT. It yields the protein CASSVFEGTEAFF.

The chain carries TRBV18 and TRBJ1-1; unclear D gene. Trimming took off 0 bases at V and 1 base at J, with 9 bases between the two ends. Per germline, CDR1 KGHSH and CDR2 LQKENI. The CDR3 consists of 15 residues. The CDR3 DNA reads TGTGCCAGCTCACCACCACACCAACAGAACACTGAAGCTTTCTTT. Translation gives CASSPPHQQNTEAFF.

This rearrangement joins TRBV6-4 to TRBJ1-2; 9 nucleotides agree with TRBD1. There are 19 residues in the CDR3. Germline-derived CDR1 and CDR2 are MRHNA and SNTAGT. The CDR3 DNA reads as TGTGACGGCGAGGGAAGGAGCGGCGAGGGACAGGGAATTATCTATGGCTACACCTTC. This gives the protein CDGEGRSGEGQGIIYGYTF.

The J gene is TRBJ2-5, the V gene TRBV28; 14 bases are shared with TRBD2. Germline loops: CDR1 MDHEN, CDR2 SYDVKM. The length of the CDR3 is 19 residues. J gave up 3 bases and V 5 bases, and 14 bases lay outside the gene matches. CDR3 sequence reads: CASSLKRLAGGIGKETQYF. Here the CDR3 DNA reads TGTGCCAGCAGTCTCAAACGACTAGCGGGGGGGATAGGTAAAGAGACCCAGTACTTC.

This chain links TRBV18 with TRBJ1-1; the D gene is possibly TRBD1 (5 bases). This CDR3 contains 13 residues. Trimming shortened V by 5 bases and J by 2 bases, and 9 bases separated the two germline ends. Germline CDR1 reads KGHSH; CDR2 reads LQKENI. The CDR3 bases are TGTGCCAGCTCAGCGACAGCTAACACTGAAGCTTTCTTT. Its translation: CASSATANTEAFF. Variable domain in full (rest from reference TRBV18 and TRBJ1-1): NAGVMQNPRHLVRRRGQEARLRCSPMKGHSHVYWYRQLPEEGLKFMVYLQKENIIDESGMPKERFSAEFPKEGPSILRIQQVVRGDSAAYFCASSATANTEAFFGQGTRLTVV.

CDR3 sequence reads: CASSDGRYGYTF. For the CDR3, the DNA is TGTGCCAGCAGCGACGGGAGATATGGCTACACCTTC. The V call is TRBV7-9, the J call TRBJ1-2, with no clear D. Germline assignment: CDR1 SEHNR and CDR2 FQNEAQ (reference sequence). The CDR3 sequence is 12 residues long. V lost 5 bases and J 5 bases, leaving 9 bases between the germline ends.

Turning to this clone: Other DNA sequences from this sample encode an identical CDR3 as well. The V and J genes are TRBV7-6 and TRBJ2-5, with 7 nucleotides matching TRBD1. Germline-derived CDR1 and CDR2 are SGHVS and FNYEAQ. Trimming took 5 bases from V and 5 from J; bases not matched to a gene: 8. The CDR3 is 14 amino acids. The CDR3 loop reads CASSLRQGGETQYF. DNA for the CDR3: TGTGCCAGCAGCCTAAGACAGGGTGGGGAGACCCAGTACTTC.

The sample holds one count of this clone. The gene calls are TRBV18 and TRBJ1-6; D unclear. There are 14 residues in the CDR3. V shed 6 bases and J shed 3 bases, with 9 bases lying between them. Germline CDR1 and CDR2: KGHSH and LQKENI. CDR3 amino acids: CASSSWGYNSPLHF. CDR3 nucleotide sequence: TGTGCCAGCTCTTCCTGGGGCTATAATTCACCCCTCCACTTT. Based on the CDR3 plus reference TRBV18 and TRBJ1-6, the full variable domain is NAGVMQNPRHLVRRRGQEARLRCSPMKGHSHVYWYRQLPEEGLKFMVYLQKENIIDESGMPKERFSAEFPKEGPSILRIQQVVRGDSAAYFCASSSWGYNSPLHFGNGTRLTVT.

V is TRBV6-1 and J is TRBJ2-7; 7 bases fit TRBD2. This CDR3 spans 14 amino acids. V gave up 6 bases and J gave up 0 bases; unmatched junction bases: 5. Looked up from germline, CDR1 is MNHNS and CDR2 is SASEGT. In DNA, the CDR3 is TGTGCCAGCAGGGACACGGGGGGCTCCTACGAGCAGTACTTC. Translation gives CASRDTGGSYEQYF.

The chain joins TRBV10-3 to TRBJ1-2, with 12 bases aligning to TRBD1. J was trimmed by 7 bases and V by 3 bases; bases with no gene match: 6. The CDR3 is 15 amino acids. Germline CDR1 and CDR2: ENHRY and SYGVKD. The CDR3 loop reads CAISEGDRGRGGYTF. Written as DNA, the CDR3 is TGTGCCATCAGTGAAGGGGACAGGGGGCGCGGTGGCTACACCTTC.